The 28 T cell receptor beta chains below come from one sample, sequenced in a study of esophageal squamous cell carcinoma under preoperative chemotherapy. Sample time point: after preoperative PTX-NDP chemotherapy. From the PCR reads, TCRdb called clonotypes with MiXCR, one entry per CDR3 protein. This sample has approximately 19,000 distinct CDR3 sequences, with roughly 46% found just once. Sampling was performed from a patient given preoperative chemotherapy. These receptors came from a human donor with esophageal squamous cell carcinoma. The donor label of this sample is uncertain.

To note about this clonotype: An end of the junction differs from the germline gene, which may be a read error. The chain uses TRBV7-9 and TRBJ2-3; D is perhaps TRBD1 or TRBD2 (5 bases each). The germline V gene encodes CDR1 SEHNR and CDR2 FQNEAQ (reference sequence). The CDR3 loop spans 14 amino acids. In nucleotides, the CDR3 is TGTGCCAGCACGGGGCAGTGGGCCAAAGATATTCAGTATTTC. As protein: CASTGQWAKDIQYF.

The chain employs TRBV6-2 or TRBV6-3 and TRBJ2-5; D is ambiguous. This CDR3 spans 15 amino acids. Germline V gene data show CDR1 as MNHEY and CDR2 as SVGEGT. V gave up 2 bases and J gave up 2 bases, with 12 bases separating them. Written as DNA, the CDR3 is TGTGCCAGCAGTTACAACCCAGTACAACAAGAGACCCAGTACTTC. This translates into CASSYNPVQQETQYF.

This chain uses TRBV7-8 with TRBJ2-7; 8 bases align to TRBD1. From germline, CDR1 is SGHVS and CDR2 FQNEAQ. The CDR3 is made up of 14 amino acids. J gave up 3 bases and V 6 bases, and 7 bases lay outside the gene matches. The CDR3 DNA sequence: TGTGCCAGCAGACGAGGCGGACAGGGCTACGAGCAGTACTTC. It is translated as CASRRGGQGYEQYF. Full variable domain (rest looked up from reference TRBV7-8 and TRBJ2-7): GAGVSQSPRYKVAKRGQDVALRCDPISGHVSLFWYQQALGQGPEFLTYFQNEAQLDKSGLPSDRFFAERPEGSVSTLKIQRTQQEDSAVYLCASRRGGQGYEQYFGPGTRLTVT.

This sequence joins TRBV6-5 and TRBJ2-1; TRBD2 might be the D (6 bases). The CDR3 sequence is 14 residues long. Germline CDR1 reads MNHEY; CDR2 reads SVGAGI. V was clipped by 3 bases and J by 1 base, with 7 bases between them. The CDR3 protein is CASSYGRSYNEQFF. CDR3 DNA sequence: TGTGCCAGCAGTTATGGGAGGTCCTACAATGAGCAGTTCTTC.

The chain couples TRBV18 to TRBJ2-1; D might be TRBD1 (6 bases). Looked up from germline, CDR1 is KGHSH and CDR2 is LQKENI. Trimming left V 1 base short and J 2 bases short, with 12 bases between. This CDR3 has 16 amino acids. The CDR3 reads CASSPLQGWPYNEQFF. The CDR3 bases are TGTGCCAGCTCACCACTTCAGGGGTGGCCCTACAATGAGCAGTTCTTC.

V is TRBV6-1 and J is TRBJ2-1; possibly TRBD2 for D (5 bases). V lost 2 bases and J 10 bases, leaving 9 bases between the germline ends. The germline V gene has CDR1 MNHNS and CDR2 SASEGT. There are 12 residues in the CDR3. CDR3 amino acids: CASSEYEGEQFF. CDR3 nucleotides: TGTGCCAGCAGTGAATACGAGGGAGAGCAGTTCTTC.

This clonotype was observed a handful of times. The CDR3 loop is CASSDPGLALREQYF. DNA for the CDR3: TGTGCCAGCAGTGACCCGGGACTAGCTCTTAGGGAGCAGTACTTC. The rearrangement links TRBV6-1 to TRBJ2-5; TRBD2 matches 9 bases. This CDR3 spans 15 amino acids. V shed 3 bases and J 11 bases; nucleotides not matched to a gene: 13. Germline CDR1 and CDR2: MNHNS and SASEGT.

A remark on this clonotype: One junction end does not reproduce the germline sequence, and a read error may be involved. The chain uses TRBV27 and TRBJ2-3, with D tentatively TRBD1 or TRBD2 (6 bases each). CDR1 MNHEY and CDR2 SMNVEV come from the germline V gene (reference sequence). The CDR3 loop spans 16 amino acids. This chain's CDR3 is CASSFSVGGNQETQYF. In DNA form, the CDR3 reads TGTGCCAGCAGTTTCAGCGTAGGGGGGAACCAAGAGACGCAGTATTTC.

Concerning this clonotype: Its ends do not fully match the called genes, so a read error is possible. The gene calls are TRBV10-1 and TRBJ2-3, with 10 positions matching TRBD2. CDR3 length equals 15 residues. The germline V gene encodes CDR1 WNHNN and CDR2 SYGVQD (reference sequence). CDR3 in amino acids: CASGIAGGSTDTQYF. The CDR3 nucleotides are TGCGCCAGCGGCATAGCGGGAGGTAGCACAGATACTCAGTATTTC.

CDR3 in amino acids: CASSVQGPSTDTQYF. CDR3 sequence (DNA): TGTGCCAGCAGTGTCCAGGGGCCTAGCACAGATACGCAGTATTTT. The rearrangement joins TRBV6-1 to TRBJ2-3, with D possibly being TRBD1 (6 bases). The length of the CDR3 is 15 residues. CDR1 MNHNS and CDR2 SASEGT come from the germline V gene. V shed 4 bases and J shed 0 bases, with 11 bases lying between them.

J is TRBJ2-5 and V is TRBV7-9; D ambiguous. TRBJ2-7 matches the DNA end more closely, so the J call is doubtful. Per the germline V gene, CDR1 is SEHNR and CDR2 is FQNEAQ (reference sequence). This CDR3 region has 12 residues. The CDR3 loop is CASSLPTDEQYF. CDR3 nucleotides: TGTGCCAGCAGCTTACCGACGGACGAGCAGTACTTC.

V gene TRBV7-2 combines with J gene TRBJ1-1; D not resolved. V lost 4 bases and J 0 bases, leaving 18 bases between the germline ends. The CDR3 has 17 residues. CDR1 is SGHTA, CDR2 FQGNSA, per germline. The CDR3 sequence: CASSSTRLRALNTEAFF. The DNA for the CDR3 is TGTGCCAGCAGCTCCACACGTCTGCGTGCCCTGAACACTGAAGCTTTCTTT.

The genes are TRBV20-1 and TRBJ2-3; D possibly corresponds to TRBD2 (6 bases). This CDR3 comprises 13 residues. From germline, CDR1 is DFQATT and CDR2 SNEGSKA (reference sequence). The V gene lost 3 bases and the J gene lost 2 bases, with 9 bases spanning the gap. The CDR3 bases are TGCAGTGCTAGGAAGCGGGCCACAGATACGCAGTATTTT. This encodes CSARKRATDTQYF.

The chain uses TRBV24-1 and TRBJ2-1; possible D gene TRBD1, 5 bases. Germline lookup yields CDR1 KGHDR and CDR2 SFDVKD. Between the trimmed V and J ends, which lost 3 bases and 12 bases, there was a span of 20 bases. CDR3 length equals 15 residues. The CDR3 nucleotides are TGTGCCACCAGTGATCCAAACCCGACAGTACCCGGGCAGTTCTTC. As protein: CATSDPNPTVPGQFF.

The rearrangement uses TRBV7-9 and TRBJ2-1; TRBD2 aligns across 9 bases. Germline V gene data show CDR1 as SEHNR and CDR2 as FQNEAQ (reference sequence). V trimming: 1 base; J trimming: 4 bases; junction bases outside the gene matches: 2. The CDR3 loop spans 15 amino acids. CDR3 DNA sequence: TGTGCCAGCAGCTTAGGGACTAGCGAATACAATGAGCAGTTCTTC. This sequence encodes CASSLGTSEYNEQFF.

J is TRBJ2-2 and V is TRBV7-2; D is perhaps TRBD1 or TRBD2 (5 bases each). CDR3 length: 16 residues. V was cut by 1 base and J by 9 bases, with 18 bases left in between. Germline V gene sequence: CDR1 SGHTA, CDR2 FQGNSA. This CDR3 is CASSLVAQPGTRELFF. The CDR3 DNA reads TGTGCCAGCAGCTTAGTAGCACAACCAGGGACCCGGGAGCTGTTTTTT.

In its sample, this clonotype was seen a few times. The V gene is TRBV12-3 or TRBV12-4, the J gene TRBJ2-1; D uncertain. Trimming stripped 2 bases from V and 4 bases from J, with 6 bases between. The CDR3 spans 13 residues. The DNA of the CDR3 is TGTGCCAGCAGTTTATCTCTTTACAATGAGCAGTTCTTC. It encodes CASSLSLYNEQFF.

This sequence joins TRBV11-1 and TRBJ2-1; 11 bases are a match to TRBD1. The CDR3 has 17 amino acids. CDR1 is SGHAT, CDR2 FQDESV, per germline (reference sequence). V lost 3 bases, J lost 5 bases, and 9 bases stayed unmatched. The CDR3 DNA reads as TGTGCCAGCAGCTTGGGGCCGGGACAGGGGGTGGACAATGAGCAGTTCTTC. Residues: CASSLGPGQGVDNEQFF. The full variable domain, with the rest looked up from reference TRBV11-1 and TRBJ2-1, is EAEVAQSPRYKITEKSQAVAFWCDPISGHATLYWYRQILGQGPELLVQFQDESVVDDSQLPKDRFSAERLKGVDSTLKIQPAELGDSAMYLCASSLGPGQGVDNEQFFGPGTRLTVL.

The table lists this clonotype with a few counts. This chain joins TRBV7-2 and TRBJ2-1, with unresolved D. CDR3 length: 13 residues. Germline V gives CDR1 SGHTA, CDR2 FQGNSA. The V and J ends lost 3 bases and 8 bases respectively, with 11 bases between them. Written as DNA, the CDR3 is TGTGCCAGCAGCTTTCACCCAAGGGATGAGCAGTTCTTC. Translating it yields CASSFHPRDEQFF.

This chain links TRBV7-3 with TRBJ2-3; D unclear. The CDR3 runs to 13 residues. The germline gives CDR1 SGHTA, CDR2 FQGTGA. The V end lost 2 bases, the J end lost 5 bases, and 8 bases lay between the germline ends. DNA of the CDR3: TGTGCCAGCAGCTTAGTTTTTGGAGATACGCAGTATTTT. Amino acid sequence: CASSLVFGDTQYF.

The chain joins TRBV25-1 to TRBJ2-7; 10 bases match TRBD1. The DNA end favors TRBJ2-1, so the J call may be wrong. CDR3 length equals 14 residues. The germline CDR1 and CDR2 sequences are MGHDK and SYGVNS. CDR3: CASIRTGGYNEQFF. The DNA for the CDR3 is TGTGCCAGCATAAGGACAGGGGGCTACAATGAGCAGTTCTTC.

The chain joins TRBV7-3 to TRBJ2-6; tentative D call: TRBD1 (5 bases). The CDR3 loop spans 16 amino acids. CDR1 is SGHTA, CDR2 FQGTGA, per germline. V was clipped by 5 bases and J by 0 bases, with 11 bases between them. CDR3 loop: CASSPKGVSGANVLTF. CDR3 bases: TGTGCCAGCAGCCCTAAAGGGGTCTCTGGGGCCAACGTCCTGACTTTC.

About this clonotype: Its ends do not fully match the called genes, so a read error is possible. The chain employs TRBV7-3 and TRBJ2-2, with 7 nucleotides matching TRBD2. The CDR3 is made up of 17 amino acids. Germline loops: CDR1 SGHTA, CDR2 FQGTGA. The CDR3 reads CASSPLGPTGRTDALYF. Written as DNA, the CDR3 is TGTGCCAGCAGCCCGTTAGGTCCTACCGGGAGGACCGATGCGCTGTATTTT.

V gene TRBV6-1 combines with J gene TRBJ2-5; D not resolved. The closer fit of TRBJ2-7 to the DNA end suggests the J call may be wrong. The CDR3 has 13 residues. CDR1 MNHNS and CDR2 SASEGT come from the germline V gene. Written as DNA, the CDR3 is TGTGCCAGCCAAACGGGCGGATCCTACGAGCAGTACTTC. It yields the protein CASQTGGSYEQYF.

The gene calls are TRBV6-1 and TRBJ2-1; maybe TRBD1 (8 bases). With the DNA end fitting TRBJ2-7 better, the J assignment may be wrong. Germline lookup yields CDR1 MNHNS and CDR2 SASEGT. CDR3 size: 15 residues. The CDR3 sequence: CASSLGGTGRSEQYF. In DNA, the CDR3 is TGTGCCAGCAGCCTCGGGGGGACAGGTCGCTCCGAGCAGTACTTC.

The CDR3 region is CASSEARGLETQYF. The CDR3 nucleotides read TGTGCCAGCAGTGAAGCGAGAGGGCTGGAGACCCAGTACTTC. This sequence joins TRBV6-1 and TRBJ2-5; D might be TRBD2 (5 bases). With 0 bases removed from V and 5 bases from J, the gap between germline ends came to 10 bases. Germline CDR1 and CDR2: MNHNS and SASEGT. The CDR3 covers 14 residues.

The chain is built from TRBV19 and TRBJ2-1; the D gene is possibly TRBD1 (5 bases). V was shortened by 6 bases and J by 3 bases, with 15 bases between the two germline ends. The CDR3 is 15 amino acids. The germline CDR1 and CDR2 sequences are LNHDA and SQIVND (reference sequence). In DNA, the CDR3 is TGTGCCAGTAGATCCCAGTTAGGGGTCTACAATGAGCAGTTCTTC. Translation gives CASRSQLGVYNEQFF.

As to this clonotype: One base away lies a much larger clone, so this may be a sequencing read error. The DNA for the CDR3 is TGTGCCAGCAGCTTAGCGGGGGCAGGGGGAGGCATTCAGTTCTTC. This codes for CASSLAGAGGGIQFF. The chain combines TRBV7-9 with TRBJ2-1; D is possibly TRBD1 (7 bases). V lost 0 bases, J lost 13 bases, and 19 bases lay in between. Germline CDR1 SEHNR, CDR2 FQNEAQ (reference sequence). The CDR3 contains 15 residues.